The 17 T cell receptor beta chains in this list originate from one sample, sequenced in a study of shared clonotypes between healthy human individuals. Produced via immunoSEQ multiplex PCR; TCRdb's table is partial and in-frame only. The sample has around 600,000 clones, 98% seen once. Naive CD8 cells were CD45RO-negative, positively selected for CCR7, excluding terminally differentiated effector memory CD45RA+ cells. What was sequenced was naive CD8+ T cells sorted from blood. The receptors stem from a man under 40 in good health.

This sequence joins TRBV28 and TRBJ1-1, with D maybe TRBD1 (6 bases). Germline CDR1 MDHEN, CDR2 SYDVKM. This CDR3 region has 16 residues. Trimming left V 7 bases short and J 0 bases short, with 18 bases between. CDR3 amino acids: CASTSNRERMNTEAFF. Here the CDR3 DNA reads TGTGCCAGCACTTCCAACAGGGAGAGGATGAACACTGAAGCTTTCTTT.

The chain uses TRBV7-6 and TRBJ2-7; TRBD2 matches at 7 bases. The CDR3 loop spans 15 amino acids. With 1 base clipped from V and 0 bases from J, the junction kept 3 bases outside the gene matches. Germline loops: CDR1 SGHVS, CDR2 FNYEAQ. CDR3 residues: CASSLEGGSSYEQYF. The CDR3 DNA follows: TGTGCCAGCAGCTTAGAGGGCGGGAGCTCCTACGAGCAGTACTTC.

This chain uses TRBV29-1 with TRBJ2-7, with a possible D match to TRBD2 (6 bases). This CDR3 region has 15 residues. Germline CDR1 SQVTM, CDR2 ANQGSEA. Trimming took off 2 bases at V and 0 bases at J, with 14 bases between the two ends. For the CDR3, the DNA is TGCAGCGTTGAATTCGGCGGGATTGGCTCCTACGAGCAGTACTTC. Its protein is CSVEFGGIGSYEQYF.

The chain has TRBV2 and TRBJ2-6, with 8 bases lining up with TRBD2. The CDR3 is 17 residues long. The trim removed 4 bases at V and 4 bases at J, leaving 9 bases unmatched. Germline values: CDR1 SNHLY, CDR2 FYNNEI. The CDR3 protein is CASSAPREGSGANVLTF. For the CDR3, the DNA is TGTGCCAGCAGTGCCCCTCGGGAGGGGTCAGGGGCCAACGTCCTGACTTTC.

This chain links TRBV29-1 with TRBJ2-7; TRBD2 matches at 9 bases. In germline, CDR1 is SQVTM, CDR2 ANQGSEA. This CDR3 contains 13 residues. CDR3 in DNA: TGCACCGCCCGACTAGCGGACTCCTACGAGCAGTACTTC. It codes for CTARLADSYEQYF.

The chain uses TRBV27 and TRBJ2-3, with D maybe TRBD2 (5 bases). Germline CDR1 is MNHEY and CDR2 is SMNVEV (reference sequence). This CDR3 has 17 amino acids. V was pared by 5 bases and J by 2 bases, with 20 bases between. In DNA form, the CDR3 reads TGTGCCAGCAGTCCCACAGCGGACCCATTCTTCACAGATACGCAGTATTTT. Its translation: CASSPTADPFFTDTQYF.

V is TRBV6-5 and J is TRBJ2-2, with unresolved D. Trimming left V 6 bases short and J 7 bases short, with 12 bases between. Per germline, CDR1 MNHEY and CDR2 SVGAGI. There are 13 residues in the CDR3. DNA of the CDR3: TGTGCCAGCAGCACCGTACGAAACGGGGAGCTGTTTTTT. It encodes CASSTVRNGELFF.

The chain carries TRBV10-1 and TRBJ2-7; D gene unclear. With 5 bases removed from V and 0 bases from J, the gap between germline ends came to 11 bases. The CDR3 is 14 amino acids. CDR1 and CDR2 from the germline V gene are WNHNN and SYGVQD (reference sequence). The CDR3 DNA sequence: TGCGCCAGCAGTCAGACACTTGGCTCCTACGAGCAGTACTTC. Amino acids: CASSQTLGSYEQYF.

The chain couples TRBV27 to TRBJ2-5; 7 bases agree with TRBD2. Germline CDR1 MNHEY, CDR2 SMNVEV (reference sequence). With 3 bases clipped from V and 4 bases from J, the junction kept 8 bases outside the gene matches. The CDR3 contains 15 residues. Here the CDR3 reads CASSFQREGLETQYF. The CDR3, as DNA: TGTGCCAGCAGTTTCCAGCGGGAAGGGCTAGAGACCCAGTACTTC.

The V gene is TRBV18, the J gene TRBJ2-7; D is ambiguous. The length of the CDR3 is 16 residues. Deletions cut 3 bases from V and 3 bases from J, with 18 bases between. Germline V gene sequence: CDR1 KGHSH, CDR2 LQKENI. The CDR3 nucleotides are TGTGCCAGCTCACCGCTGCCTACGCTCGACCACTACGAGCAGTACTTC. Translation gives CASSPLPTLDHYEQYF. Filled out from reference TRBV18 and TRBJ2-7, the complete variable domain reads NAGVMQNPRHLVRRRGQEARLRCSPMKGHSHVYWYRQLPEEGLKFMVYLQKENIIDESGMPKERFSAEFPKEGPSILRIQQVVRGDSAAYFCASSPLPTLDHYEQYFGPGTRLTVT.

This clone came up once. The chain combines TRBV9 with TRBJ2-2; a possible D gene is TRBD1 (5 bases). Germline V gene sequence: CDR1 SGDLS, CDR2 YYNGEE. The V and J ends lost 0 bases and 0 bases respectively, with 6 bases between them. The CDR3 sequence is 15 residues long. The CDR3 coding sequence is TGTGCCAGCAGCGTAGCAGGGTCGAACACCGGGGAGCTGTTTTTT. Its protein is CASSVAGSNTGELFF.

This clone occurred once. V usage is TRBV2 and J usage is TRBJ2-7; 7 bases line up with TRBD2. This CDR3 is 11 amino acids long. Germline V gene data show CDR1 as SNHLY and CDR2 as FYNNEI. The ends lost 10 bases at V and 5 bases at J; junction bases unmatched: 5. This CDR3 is CAIWGGNEQYF. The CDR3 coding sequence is TGTGCCATCTGGGGGGGTAACGAGCAGTACTTC.

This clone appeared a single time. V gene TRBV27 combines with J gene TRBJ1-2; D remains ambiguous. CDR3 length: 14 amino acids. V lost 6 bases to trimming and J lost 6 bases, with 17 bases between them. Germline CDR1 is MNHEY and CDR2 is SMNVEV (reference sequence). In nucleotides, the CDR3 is TGTGCCAGCAGGGGAATCGGGGTGGGAGATGGCTACACCTTC. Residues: CASRGIGVGDGYTF.

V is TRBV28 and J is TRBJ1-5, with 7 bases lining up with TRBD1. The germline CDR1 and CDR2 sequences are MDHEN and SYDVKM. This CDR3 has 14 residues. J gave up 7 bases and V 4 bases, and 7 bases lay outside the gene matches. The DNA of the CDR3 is TGTGCCAGCAGTTCCAGGACAGGCTTCCAGCCCCAGCATTTT. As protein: CASSSRTGFQPQHF.

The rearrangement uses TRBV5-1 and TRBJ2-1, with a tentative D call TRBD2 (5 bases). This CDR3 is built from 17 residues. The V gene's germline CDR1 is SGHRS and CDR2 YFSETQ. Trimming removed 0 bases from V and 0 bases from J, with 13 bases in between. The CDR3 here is CASSLDPSWSSYNEQFF. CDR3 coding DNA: TGCGCCAGCAGCTTGGATCCTAGCTGGAGCTCCTACAATGAGCAGTTCTTC.

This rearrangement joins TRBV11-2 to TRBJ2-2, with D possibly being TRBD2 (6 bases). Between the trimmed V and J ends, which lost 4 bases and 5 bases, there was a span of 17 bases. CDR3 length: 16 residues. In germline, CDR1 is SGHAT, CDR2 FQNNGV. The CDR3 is CASSSGDPYPTGELFF. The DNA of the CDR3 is TGTGCCAGCAGCTCGGGGGACCCCTACCCGACCGGGGAGCTGTTTTTT.

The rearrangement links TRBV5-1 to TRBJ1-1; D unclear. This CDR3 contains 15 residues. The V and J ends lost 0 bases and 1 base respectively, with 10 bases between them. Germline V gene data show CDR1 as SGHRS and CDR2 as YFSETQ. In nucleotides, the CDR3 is TGCGCCAGCAGCTTGGGATGGGTACAGAACACTGAAGCTTTCTTT. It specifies CASSLGWVQNTEAFF.